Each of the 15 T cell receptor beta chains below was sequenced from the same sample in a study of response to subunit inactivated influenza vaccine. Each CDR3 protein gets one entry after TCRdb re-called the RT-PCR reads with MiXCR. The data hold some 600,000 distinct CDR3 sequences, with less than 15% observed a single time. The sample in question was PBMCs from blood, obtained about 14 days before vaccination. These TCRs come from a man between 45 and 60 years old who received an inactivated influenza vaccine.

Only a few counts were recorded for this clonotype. The CDR3 loop is CASSPGFLDLRTNEKLFF. CDR3 nucleotides: TGCGCCAGCAGCCCGGGTTTCCTGGATCTGAGGACTAATGAAAAACTGTTTTTT. This chain uses TRBV5-1 with TRBJ1-4; D is ambiguous. Germline CDR1 and CDR2: SGHRS and YFSETQ. Trimming took 4 bases from V and 2 from J, leaving 21 bases between them. CDR3 length: 18 amino acids.

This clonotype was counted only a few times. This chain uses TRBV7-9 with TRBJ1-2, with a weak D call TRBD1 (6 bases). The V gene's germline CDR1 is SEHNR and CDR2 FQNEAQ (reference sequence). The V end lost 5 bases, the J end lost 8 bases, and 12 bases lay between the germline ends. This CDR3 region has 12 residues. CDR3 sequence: CASSQGLVGYTF. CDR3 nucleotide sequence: TGTGCCAGCAGCCAGGGGCTTGTCGGCTACACCTTC.

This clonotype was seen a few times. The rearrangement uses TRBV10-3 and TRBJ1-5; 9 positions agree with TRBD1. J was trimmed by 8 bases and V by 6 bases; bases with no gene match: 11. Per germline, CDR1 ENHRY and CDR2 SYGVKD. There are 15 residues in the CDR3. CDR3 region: CAIRAGQGSGEPQHF. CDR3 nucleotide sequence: TGTGCCATCAGAGCGGGACAGGGCTCGGGCGAGCCCCAGCATTTT.

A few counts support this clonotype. The CDR3 loop is CSPFPSGSREQFF. As DNA, the CDR3 is TGCAGCCCTTTCCCTAGCGGGAGCAGGGAGCAGTTCTTC. The chain has TRBV20-1 and TRBJ2-1; TRBD2 matches at 10 bases. Germline lookup yields CDR1 DFQATT and CDR2 SNEGSKA (reference sequence). The CDR3 extends over 13 amino acids.

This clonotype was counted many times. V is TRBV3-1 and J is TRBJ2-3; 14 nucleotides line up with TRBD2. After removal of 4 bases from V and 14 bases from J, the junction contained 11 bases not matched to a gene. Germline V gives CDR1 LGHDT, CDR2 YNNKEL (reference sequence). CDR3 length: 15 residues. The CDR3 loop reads CASSRGTSGGRARYF. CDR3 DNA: TGTGCCAGCAGCCGAGGGACTAGCGGGGGCCGGGCCCGGTATTTT.

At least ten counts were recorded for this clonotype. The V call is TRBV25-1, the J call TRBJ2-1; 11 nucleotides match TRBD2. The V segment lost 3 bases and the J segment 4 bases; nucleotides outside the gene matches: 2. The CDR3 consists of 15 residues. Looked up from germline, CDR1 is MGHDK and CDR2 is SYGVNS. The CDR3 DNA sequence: TGTGCCAGCAGTGAGCTAGCGGGGGGTTACAATGAGCAGTTCTTC. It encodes CASSELAGGYNEQFF.

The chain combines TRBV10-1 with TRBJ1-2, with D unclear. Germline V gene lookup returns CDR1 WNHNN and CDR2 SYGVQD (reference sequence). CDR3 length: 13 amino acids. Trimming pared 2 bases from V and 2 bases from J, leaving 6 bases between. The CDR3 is CASSERQNYGYTF. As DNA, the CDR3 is TGCGCCAGCAGTGAGAGGCAGAACTATGGCTACACCTTC.

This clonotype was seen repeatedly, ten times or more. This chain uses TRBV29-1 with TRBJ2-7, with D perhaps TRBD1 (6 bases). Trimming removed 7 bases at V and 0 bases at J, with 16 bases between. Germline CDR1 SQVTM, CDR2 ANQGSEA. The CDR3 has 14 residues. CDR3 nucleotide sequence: TGCAGCGCCCGTAAGGACAGCACCTCCTACGAGCAGTACTTC. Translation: CSARKDSTSYEQYF.

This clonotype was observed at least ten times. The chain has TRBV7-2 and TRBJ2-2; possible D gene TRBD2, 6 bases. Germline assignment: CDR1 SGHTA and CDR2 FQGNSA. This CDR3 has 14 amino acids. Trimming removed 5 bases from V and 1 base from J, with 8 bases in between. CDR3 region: CASSGRRNTGELFF. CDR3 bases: TGTGCCAGCAGCGGGAGGAGGAACACCGGGGAGCTGTTTTTT.

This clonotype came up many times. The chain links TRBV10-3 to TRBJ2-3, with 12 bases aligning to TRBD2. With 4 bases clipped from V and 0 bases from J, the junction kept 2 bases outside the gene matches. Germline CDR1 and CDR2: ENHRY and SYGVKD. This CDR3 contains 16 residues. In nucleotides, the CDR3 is TGTGCCATCAGTGGACTAGCGGGAGTTAGCACAGATACGCAGTATTTT. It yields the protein CAISGLAGVSTDTQYF.

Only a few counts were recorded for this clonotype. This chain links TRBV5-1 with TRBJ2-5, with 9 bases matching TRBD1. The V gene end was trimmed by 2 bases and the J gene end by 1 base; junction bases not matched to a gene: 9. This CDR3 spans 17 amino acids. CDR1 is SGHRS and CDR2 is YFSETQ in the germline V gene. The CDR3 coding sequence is TGCGCCAGCAGCTTACACTCCGTACAGGGGGCCCAAGAGACCCAGTACTTC. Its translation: CASSLHSVQGAQETQYF. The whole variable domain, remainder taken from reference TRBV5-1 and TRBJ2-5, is KAGVTQTPRYLIKTRGQQVTLSCSPISGHRSVSWYQQTPGQGLQFLFEYFSETQRNKGNFPGRFSGRQFSNSRSEMNVSTLELGDSALYLCASSLHSVQGAQETQYFGPGTRLLVL.

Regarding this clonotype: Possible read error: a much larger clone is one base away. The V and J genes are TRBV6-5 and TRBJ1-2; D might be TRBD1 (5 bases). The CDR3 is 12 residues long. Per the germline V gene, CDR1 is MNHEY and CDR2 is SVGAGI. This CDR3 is CASSSQARGYIF. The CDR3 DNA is TGTGCCAGCAGTTCACAGGCTCGGGGCTACATCTTC.

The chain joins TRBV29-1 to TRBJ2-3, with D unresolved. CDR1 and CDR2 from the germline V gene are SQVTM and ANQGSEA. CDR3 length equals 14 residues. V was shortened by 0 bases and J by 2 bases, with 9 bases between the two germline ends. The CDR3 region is CSVEDPDHTDTQYF. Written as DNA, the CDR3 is TGCAGCGTTGAAGATCCGGACCACACAGATACGCAGTATTTT.

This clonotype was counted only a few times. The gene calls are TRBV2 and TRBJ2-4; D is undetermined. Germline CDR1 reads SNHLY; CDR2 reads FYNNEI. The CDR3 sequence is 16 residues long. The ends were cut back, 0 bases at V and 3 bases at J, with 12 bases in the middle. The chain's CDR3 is CASSEATFRGKNIQYF. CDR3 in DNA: TGTGCCAGCAGTGAAGCGACCTTCAGAGGCAAAAACATTCAGTACTTC.

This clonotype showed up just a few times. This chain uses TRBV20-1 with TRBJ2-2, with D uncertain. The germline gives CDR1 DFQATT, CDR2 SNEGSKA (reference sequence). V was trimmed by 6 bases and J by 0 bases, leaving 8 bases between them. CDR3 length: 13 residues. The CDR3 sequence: CSASWPNTGELFF. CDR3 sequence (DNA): TGCAGTGCCTCATGGCCGAACACCGGGGAGCTGTTTTTT.